This TCR beta chain was identified in a study of OX40 agonist ivuxolimab in advanced cancers. Trimming at V came to 6 bases and at J to 6 bases, leaving 13 bases not matched to a gene. CDR3 length equals 16 residues. CDR1 is LGHNT and CDR2 is FRNRAP in the germline V gene. Using immunoSEQ multiplex PCR, the repertoire was profiled, and TCRdb retains in-frame clones only, with some absent. The sample lists approximately 69,000 clones; about 82% were seen once. This rearrangement joins TRBV12-5 to TRBJ2-1; 8 bases are a match to TRBD2. The input for sequencing was CD4+ or CD8+ T cells sorted from blood, taken in a trial of the OX40 agonist ivuxolimab. The sequence was obtained from an adult with an advanced solid tumor such as melanoma, head and neck, liver or kidney cancer. The chain's CDR3 is CASGSYLGGAGNEQFF. The CDR3 region has the DNA TGTGCTAGTGGCTCATATCTCGGGGGGGCCGGCAATGAGCAGTTCTTC.